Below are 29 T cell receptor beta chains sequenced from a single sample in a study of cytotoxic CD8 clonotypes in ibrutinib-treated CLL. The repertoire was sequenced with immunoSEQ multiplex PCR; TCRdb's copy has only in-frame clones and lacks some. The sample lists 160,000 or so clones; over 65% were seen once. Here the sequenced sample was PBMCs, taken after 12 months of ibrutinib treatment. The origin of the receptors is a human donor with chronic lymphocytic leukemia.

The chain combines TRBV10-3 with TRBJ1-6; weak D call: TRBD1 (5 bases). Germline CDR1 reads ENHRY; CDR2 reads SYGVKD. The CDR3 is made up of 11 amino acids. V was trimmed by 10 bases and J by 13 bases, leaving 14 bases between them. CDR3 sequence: CASTRGGPLHF. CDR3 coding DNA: TGTGCCAGCACCCGGGGGGGGCCCCTCCACTTT.

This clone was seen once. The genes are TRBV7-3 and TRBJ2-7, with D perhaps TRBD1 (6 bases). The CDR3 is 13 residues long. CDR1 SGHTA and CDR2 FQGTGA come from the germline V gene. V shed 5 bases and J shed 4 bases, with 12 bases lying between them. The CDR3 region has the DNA TGTGCCAGCAGCACAGGGTTGGGTTACGAGCAGTACTTC. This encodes CASSTGLGYEQYF. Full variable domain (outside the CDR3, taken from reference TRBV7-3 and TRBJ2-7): GAGVSQTPSNKVTEKGKYVELRCDPISGHTALYWYRQSLGQGPEFLIYFQGTGAADDSGLPNDRFFAVRPEGSVSTLKIQRTERGDSAVYLCASSTGLGYEQYFGPGTRLTVT.

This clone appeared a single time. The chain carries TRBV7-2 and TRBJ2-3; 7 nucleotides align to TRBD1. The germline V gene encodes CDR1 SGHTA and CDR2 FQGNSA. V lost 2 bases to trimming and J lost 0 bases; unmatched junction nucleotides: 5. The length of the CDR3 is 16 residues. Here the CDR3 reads CASSLNRGPSTDTQYF. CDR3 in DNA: TGTGCCAGCAGCTTAAATAGGGGGCCGAGCACAGATACGCAGTATTTT.

The CDR3: CASSLGSDFSSRYSPLHF. DNA for the CDR3: TGTGCCAGCAGCTTAGGATCCGATTTTTCAAGCCGGTATTCACCCCTCCACTTT. The genes are TRBV7-2 and TRBJ1-6; D not resolved. From germline, CDR1 is SGHTA and CDR2 FQGNSA. The ends were cut back, 1 base at V and 8 bases at J, with 21 bases in the middle. This CDR3 has 18 residues.

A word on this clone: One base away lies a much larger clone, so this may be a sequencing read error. CDR3 sequence reads: CASSLAGDTGELFF. In DNA, the CDR3 is TGTGCCAGCAGCTTAGCGGGGGACACCGGGGAGCTGTTTTTT. V usage is TRBV7-8 and J usage is TRBJ2-2; D might be TRBD1 or TRBD2, each matching 5 bases. This CDR3 contains 14 residues. Trimming removed 0 bases at V and 3 bases at J, with 5 bases between. Germline loops: CDR1 SGHVS, CDR2 FQNEAQ.

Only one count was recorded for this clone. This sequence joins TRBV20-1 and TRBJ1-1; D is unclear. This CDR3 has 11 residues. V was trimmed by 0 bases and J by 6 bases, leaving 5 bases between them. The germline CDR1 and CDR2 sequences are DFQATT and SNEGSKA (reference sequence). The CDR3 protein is CSARDFPEAFF. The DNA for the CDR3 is TGCAGTGCTAGAGATTTCCCTGAAGCTTTCTTT.

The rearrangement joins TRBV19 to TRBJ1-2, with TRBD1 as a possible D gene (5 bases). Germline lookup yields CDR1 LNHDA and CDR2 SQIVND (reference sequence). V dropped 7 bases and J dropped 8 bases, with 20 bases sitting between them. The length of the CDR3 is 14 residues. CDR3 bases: TGTGCCAGTATCCTGACCCGACCTAAGGGGGGCTACACCTTC. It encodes CASILTRPKGGYTF.

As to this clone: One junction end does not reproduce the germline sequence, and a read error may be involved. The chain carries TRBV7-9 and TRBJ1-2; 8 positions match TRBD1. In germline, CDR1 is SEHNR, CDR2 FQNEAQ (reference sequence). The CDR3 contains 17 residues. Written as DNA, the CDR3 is TGTGCCGGCAGCGGCCCCCGGGCAGGGGGCAGGAACTATGGCTACACCTTC. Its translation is CAGSGPRAGGRNYGYTF.

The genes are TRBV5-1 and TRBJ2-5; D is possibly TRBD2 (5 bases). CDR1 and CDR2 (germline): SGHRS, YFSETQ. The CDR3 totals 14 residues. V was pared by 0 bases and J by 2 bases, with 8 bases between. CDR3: CASSLGGLQETQYF. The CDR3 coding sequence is TGCGCCAGCAGCTTGGGTGGACTTCAAGAGACCCAGTACTTC.

For the CDR3, the DNA is TGTGCCAGCAGCCAAGGACAGGAGCCTCAGCCCCAGCATTTT. Amino acids: CASSQGQEPQPQHF. V usage is TRBV14 and J usage is TRBJ1-5; the D gene is possibly TRBD1 (6 bases). V was trimmed by 1 base and J by 6 bases, leaving 10 bases between them. The CDR3 runs to 14 residues. CDR1 and CDR2 (germline): SGHDN, FVKESK.

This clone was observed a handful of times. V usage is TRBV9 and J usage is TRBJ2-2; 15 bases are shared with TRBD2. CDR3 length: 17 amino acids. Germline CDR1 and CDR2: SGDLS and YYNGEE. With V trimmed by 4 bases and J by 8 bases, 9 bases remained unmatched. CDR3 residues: CASSRGLAGGPAGELFF. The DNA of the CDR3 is TGTGCCAGCAGCCGCGGACTAGCGGGGGGGCCAGCTGGGGAGCTGTTTTTT.

CDR3 amino acids: CASSSEVTRQYF. In DNA form, the CDR3 reads TGCGCCAGCAGCTCCGAGGTGACGCGGCAGTACTTC. The chain carries TRBV5-1 and TRBJ2-7; D call uncertain. The germline CDR1 and CDR2 sequences are SGHRS and YFSETQ. V lost 3 bases and J 9 bases, leaving 13 bases between the germline ends. This CDR3 region has 12 residues. The variable domain in full, completed from reference TRBV5-1 and TRBJ2-7, reads KAGVTQTPRYLIKTRGQQVTLSCSPISGHRSVSWYQQTPGQGLQFLFEYFSETQRNKGNFPGRFSGRQFSNSRSEMNVSTLELGDSALYLCASSSEVTRQYFGPGTRLTVT.

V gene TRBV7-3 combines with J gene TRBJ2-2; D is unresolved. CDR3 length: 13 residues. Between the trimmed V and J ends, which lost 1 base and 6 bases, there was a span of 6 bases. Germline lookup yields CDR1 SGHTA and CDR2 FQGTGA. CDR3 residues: CASSLSSSGELFF. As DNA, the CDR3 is TGTGCCAGCAGCTTAAGTAGTTCCGGGGAGCTGTTTTTT.

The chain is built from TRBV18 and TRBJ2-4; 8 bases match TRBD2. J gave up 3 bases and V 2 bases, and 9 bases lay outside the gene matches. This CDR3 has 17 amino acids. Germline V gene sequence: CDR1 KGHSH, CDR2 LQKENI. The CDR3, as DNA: TGTGCCAGCTCACCAAAGGTGCACGGGGGGGGCAAAAACATTCAGTACTTC. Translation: CASSPKVHGGGKNIQYF.

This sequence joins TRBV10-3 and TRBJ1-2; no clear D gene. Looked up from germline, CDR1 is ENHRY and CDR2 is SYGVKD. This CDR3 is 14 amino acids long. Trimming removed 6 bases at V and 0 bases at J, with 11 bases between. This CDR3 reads CAIRRQGANYGYTF. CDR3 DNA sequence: TGTGCCATCAGAAGACAAGGAGCTAACTATGGCTACACCTTC.

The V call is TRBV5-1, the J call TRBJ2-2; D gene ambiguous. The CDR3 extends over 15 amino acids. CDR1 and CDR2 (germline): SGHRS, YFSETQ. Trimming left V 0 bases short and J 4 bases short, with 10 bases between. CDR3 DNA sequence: TGCGCCAGCAGCTTGGGGATTGGGGTCACCGGGGAGCTGTTTTTT. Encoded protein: CASSLGIGVTGELFF.

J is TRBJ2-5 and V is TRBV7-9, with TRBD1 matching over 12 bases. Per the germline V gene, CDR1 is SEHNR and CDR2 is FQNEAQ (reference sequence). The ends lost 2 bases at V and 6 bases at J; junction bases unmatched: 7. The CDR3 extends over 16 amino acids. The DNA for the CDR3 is TGTGCCAGCAGCTTACCCGGGACAGGGGGCCTCAAGACCCAGTACTTC. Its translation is CASSLPGTGGLKTQYF.

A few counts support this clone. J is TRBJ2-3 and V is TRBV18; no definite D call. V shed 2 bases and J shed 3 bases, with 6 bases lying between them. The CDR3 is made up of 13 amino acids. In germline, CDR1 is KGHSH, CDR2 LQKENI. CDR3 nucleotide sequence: TGTGCCAGCTCACCAGGAAAGACAGATACGCAGTATTTT. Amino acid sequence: CASSPGKTDTQYF.

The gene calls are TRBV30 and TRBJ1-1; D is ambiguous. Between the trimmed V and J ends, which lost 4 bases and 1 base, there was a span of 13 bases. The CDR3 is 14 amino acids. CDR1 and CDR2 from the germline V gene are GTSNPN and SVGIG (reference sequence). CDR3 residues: CAWKGTATNTEAFF. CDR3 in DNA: TGTGCCTGGAAAGGCACAGCAACGAACACTGAAGCTTTCTTT.

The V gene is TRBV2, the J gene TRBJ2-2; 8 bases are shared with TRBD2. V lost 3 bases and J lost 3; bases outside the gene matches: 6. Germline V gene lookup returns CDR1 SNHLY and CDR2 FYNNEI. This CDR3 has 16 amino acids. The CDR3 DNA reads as TGTGCCAGCAGTGAGTTTGCGGGAGGATACACCGGGGAGCTGTTTTTT. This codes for CASSEFAGGYTGELFF.

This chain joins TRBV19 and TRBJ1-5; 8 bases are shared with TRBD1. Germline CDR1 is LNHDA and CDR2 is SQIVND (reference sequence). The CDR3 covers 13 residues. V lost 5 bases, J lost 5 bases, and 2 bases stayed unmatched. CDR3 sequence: CASSQGADQPQHF. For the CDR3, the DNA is TGTGCCAGTAGTCAGGGGGCGGATCAGCCCCAGCATTTT.

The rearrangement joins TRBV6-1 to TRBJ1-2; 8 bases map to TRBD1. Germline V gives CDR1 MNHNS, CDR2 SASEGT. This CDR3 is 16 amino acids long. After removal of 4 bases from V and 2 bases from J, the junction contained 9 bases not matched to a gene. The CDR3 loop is CASSAAGTGGNYGYTF. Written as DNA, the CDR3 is TGTGCCAGCAGTGCCGCGGGTACAGGGGGAAACTATGGCTACACCTTC.

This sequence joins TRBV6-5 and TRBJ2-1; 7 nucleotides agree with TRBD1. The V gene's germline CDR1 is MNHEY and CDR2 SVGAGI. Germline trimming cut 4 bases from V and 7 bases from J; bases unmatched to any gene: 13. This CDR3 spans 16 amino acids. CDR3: CASSFYTGAAINEQFF. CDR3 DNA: TGTGCCAGCAGTTTTTACACAGGGGCGGCTATTAATGAGCAGTTCTTC.

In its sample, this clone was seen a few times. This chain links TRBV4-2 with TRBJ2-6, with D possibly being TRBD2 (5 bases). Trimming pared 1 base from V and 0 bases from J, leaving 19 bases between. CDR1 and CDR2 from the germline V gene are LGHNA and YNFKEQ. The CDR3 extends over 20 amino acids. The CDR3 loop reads CASSQGETRIGVSGANVLTF. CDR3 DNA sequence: TGTGCCAGCAGCCAAGGGGAAACTCGAATCGGGGTCTCTGGGGCCAACGTCCTGACTTTC.

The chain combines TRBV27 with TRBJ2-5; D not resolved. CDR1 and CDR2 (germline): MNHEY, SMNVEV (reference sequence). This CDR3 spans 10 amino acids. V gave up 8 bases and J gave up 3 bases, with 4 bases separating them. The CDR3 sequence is CASGKETQYF. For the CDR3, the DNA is TGTGCCAGCGGGAAAGAGACCCAGTACTTC.

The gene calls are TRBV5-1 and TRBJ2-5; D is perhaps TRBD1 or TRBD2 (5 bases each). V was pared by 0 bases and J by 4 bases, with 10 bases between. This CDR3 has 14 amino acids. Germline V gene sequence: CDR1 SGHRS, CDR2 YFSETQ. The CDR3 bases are TGCGCCAGCAGCTTGGGAGCAGGGAGAGAGACCCAGTACTTC. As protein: CASSLGAGRETQYF.

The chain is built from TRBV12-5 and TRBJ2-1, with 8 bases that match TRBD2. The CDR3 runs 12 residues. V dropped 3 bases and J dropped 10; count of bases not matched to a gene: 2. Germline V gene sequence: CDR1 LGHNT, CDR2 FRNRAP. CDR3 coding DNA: TGTGCTAGTGGTTTAAGCGGGGGCGAGCAGTTCTTC. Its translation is CASGLSGGEQFF.

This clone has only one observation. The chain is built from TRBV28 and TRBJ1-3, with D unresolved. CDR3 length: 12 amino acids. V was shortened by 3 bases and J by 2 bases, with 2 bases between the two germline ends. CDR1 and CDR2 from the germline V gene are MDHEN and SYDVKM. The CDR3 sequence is CASSFAGNTIYF. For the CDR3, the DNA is TGTGCCAGCAGTTTTGCTGGAAACACCATATATTTT.

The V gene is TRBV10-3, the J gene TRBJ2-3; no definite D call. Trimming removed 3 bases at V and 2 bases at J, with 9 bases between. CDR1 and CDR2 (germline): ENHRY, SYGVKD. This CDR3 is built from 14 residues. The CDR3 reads CAISERAYTDTQYF. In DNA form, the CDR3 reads TGTGCCATCAGTGAAAGGGCTTACACAGATACGCAGTATTTT.